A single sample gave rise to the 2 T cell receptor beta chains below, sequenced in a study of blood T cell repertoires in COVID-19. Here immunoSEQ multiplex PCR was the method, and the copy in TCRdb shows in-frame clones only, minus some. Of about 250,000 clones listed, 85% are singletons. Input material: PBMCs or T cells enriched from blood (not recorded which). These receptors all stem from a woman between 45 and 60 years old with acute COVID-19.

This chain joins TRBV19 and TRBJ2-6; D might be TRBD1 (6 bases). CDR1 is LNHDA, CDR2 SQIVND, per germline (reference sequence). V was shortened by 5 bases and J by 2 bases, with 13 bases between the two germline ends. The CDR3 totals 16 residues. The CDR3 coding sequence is TGTGCCAGTAGTCCTCTACAGGGAACTGGGGCCAACGTCCTGACTTTC. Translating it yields CASSPLQGTGANVLTF.

The CDR3 region is CASSPGQGGEKLFF. The CDR3 DNA reads TGTGCCAGCAGCCCGGGACAGGGAGGTGAAAAACTGTTTTTT. The V call is TRBV7-9, the J call TRBJ1-4; 9 bases fit TRBD1. The CDR3 has 14 residues. Per germline, CDR1 SEHNR and CDR2 FQNEAQ (reference sequence). J gave up 7 bases and V 5 bases, and 5 bases lay outside the gene matches. The full variable domain, rest sourced from reference TRBV7-9 and TRBJ1-4, is DTGVSQNPRHKITKRGQNVTFRCDPISEHNRLYWYRQTLGQGPEFLTYFQNEAQLEKSRLLSDRFSAERPKGSFSTLEIQRTEQGDSAMYLCASSPGQGGEKLFFGSGTQLSVL.